Listed below are T cell receptor beta chains from one sample, sequenced in a study of T cell responses to AZD1222 COVID-19 vaccine. Method: immunoSEQ multiplex PCR; TCRdb's copy keeps in-frame clones and lacks some. The table includes about 100,000 clones, about 89% detected once. The sequences come from peripheral blood, collected 28 days after the second dose of the MenACWY control vaccine. The receptors derive from an adult who received the MenACWY meningococcal vaccine as a control. The CDR3 runs from the conserved cysteine through the conserved F or W.

13,TRBJ1-2,TRBV30,CAWSFPGGSGYTF
15,TRBJ1-6,TRBV19,CASSIEVQNNSPLHF
15,TRBJ1-5,TRBV6-5,CASRPGQNSNQPQHF
14,TRBJ2-5,TRBV6-5,CASTQGTAQETQYF
16,TRBJ1-2,TRBV10-3,CAISESSWDSTIGYTF
16,TRBJ1-3,TRBV7-6,CASSTGTADSGNTIYF
14,TRBJ1-1,TRBV28,CASSLRQEVAEAFF
14,TRBJ2-5,TRBV5-1,CASGPTGGQETQYF
14,TRBJ1-4,TRBV28,CASSFSGPNEKLFF
15,TRBJ1-6,TRBV6-2/TRBV6-3,CASSFKTGANSPLHF
15,TRBJ2-3,TRBV6-1,CASSEAINRVYTQYF
16,TRBJ1-3,TRBV3-1/TRBV3-2,CASSQVSTDSGNTIYF
17,TRBJ2-3,TRBV5-1,CASSSQISGFSTDTQYF
16,TRBJ2-3,TRBV4-3,CASSQGQGASTDTQYF
16,TRBJ1-2,TRBV30,CAWRDTKGTLAGGYTF
13,TRBJ2-7,TRBV24-1,CATKDWWGGEQYF
16,TRBJ2-7,TRBV6-2/TRBV6-3,CASSRATSRGIYEQYF
16,TRBJ1-6,TRBV27,CASSLQGSSYNSPLHF
14,TRBJ1-2,TRBV11-2,CASSLAVGLSGYTF
14,TRBJ1-2,TRBV28,CATSRPHLGYGYTF
15,TRBJ1-5,TRBV7-9,CASSLGTVGNQPQHF
15,TRBJ1-5,TRBV5-5,CASSPRTGAGQPQHF
17,TRBJ2-1,TRBV4-2,CASSQEASGGARGEQFF
15,TRBJ1-1,TRBV10-3,CAISEAGAVAAEAFF
14,TRBJ1-1,TRBV15,CATSRAGQFDEAFF
14,TRBJ2-7,TRBV2,CATREDRSSYEQYF